Below are 15 T cell receptor beta chains sequenced from a single sample in a study of T cells in Graves' hyperthyroidism and ophthalmopathy. Amplification yielded TCR beta CDR3 regions, with RNA transcripts as the source. Initially, a first-round RT-PCR of the TCR CDR3 employed the HTBI primer set. From the multiplex PCR reads, TCRdb called clonotypes with MiXCR, one entry per CDR3 protein. The repertoire holds roughly 580,000 distinct CDR3 sequences, with 46% as singletons. The sequenced sample consisted of peripheral blood or thyroid tissue (not recorded which). The receptor set was obtained from a woman between 18 and 29 years old with Graves' hyperthyroidism.

This chain links TRBV5-1 with TRBJ2-7, with a tentative D call TRBD2 (5 bases). Germline lookup yields CDR1 SGHRS and CDR2 YFSETQ. The CDR3 contains 14 residues. The V and J ends lost 1 base and 6 bases respectively, with 14 bases between them. Here the CDR3 reads CASSLRGGALEQYF. The DNA for the CDR3 is TGCGCCAGCAGCTTGCGGGGTGGAGCGCTCGAGCAGTACTTC.

This clonotype came up many times. The chain couples TRBV15 to TRBJ2-5, with 10 bases matching TRBD1. Germline V gene sequence: CDR1 LNHNV, CDR2 YYDKDF (reference sequence). The J segment lost 0 bases and the V segment lost 5 bases, leaving 3 bases of the junction unmatched. This CDR3 has 15 amino acids. The CDR3 coding sequence is TGTGCCACCAGCGGACAGGGGGGGAACCAAGAGACCCAGTACTTC. Its protein product is CATSGQGGNQETQYF.

The V gene is TRBV30, the J gene TRBJ2-7, with a tentative D call TRBD1 (5 bases). The length of the CDR3 is 12 residues. Germline V gives CDR1 GTSNPN, CDR2 SVGIG (reference sequence). Between the trimmed V and J ends, which lost 0 bases and 5 bases, there was a span of 8 bases. CDR3 bases: TGTGCCTGGAGTGTACTGGACAACGAGCAGTACTTC. Translated, it gives CAWSVLDNEQYF.

This chain uses TRBV29-1 with TRBJ1-2; D remains ambiguous. The CDR3 is 9 amino acids. Trimming took 4 bases from V and 10 from J, leaving 7 bases between them. The germline V gene encodes CDR1 SQVTM and CDR2 ANQGSEA. This CDR3 reads CSVVRDYTF. DNA for the CDR3: TGCAGCGTTGTCCGAGACTACACCTTC. Filled out from reference TRBV29-1 and TRBJ1-2, the complete variable domain reads SAVISQKPSRDICQRGTSLTIQCQVDSQVTMMFWYRQQPGQSLTLIATANQGSEATYESGFVIDKFPISRPNLTFSTLTVSNMSPEDSSIYLCSVVRDYTFGSGTRLTVV.

The V gene is TRBV11-2, the J gene TRBJ2-7; no reliable D call. The CDR3 length is 11 residues. Germline V gives CDR1 SGHAT, CDR2 FQNNGV. The V and J ends lost 8 bases and 3 bases respectively, with 8 bases between them. The CDR3: CASLVNYEQYF. Written as DNA, the CDR3 is TGTGCCAGCCTGGTGAACTACGAGCAGTACTTC.

This sequence joins TRBV5-1 and TRBJ2-6; 7 nucleotides align to TRBD1. Germline-derived CDR1 and CDR2 are SGHRS and YFSETQ. CDR3 length equals 18 residues. The junction had 10 bases not matched to a gene; V was cut back by 4 bases and J by 0 bases. Written as DNA, the CDR3 is TGCGCCAGCAGCCCCAGGACAGGAGAAGACTCTGGGGCCAACGTCCTGACTTTC. The encoded protein is CASSPRTGEDSGANVLTF.

As regards this clonotype: This could be a read error, since a much larger clone is one nucleotide away. The CDR3 carries no conserved terminal phenylalanine or tryptophan, so it likely arises from a read error. The chain couples TRBV24-1 to TRBJ1-2; the D is unclear. Between the trimmed V and J ends, which lost 3 bases and 6 bases, there was a span of 7 bases. The CDR3 loop spans 12 amino acids. Germline V gene data show CDR1 as KGHDR and CDR2 as SFDVKD. CDR3 loop: CATSDLTHGYTI. CDR3 DNA: TGTGCCACCAGTGATCTCACCCATGGCTACACCATC.

The chain links TRBV7-2 to TRBJ2-7; 10 bases align to TRBD1. Germline CDR1 and CDR2: SGHTA and FQGNSA. The length of the CDR3 is 15 residues. Unmatched junction bases numbered 5, after V lost 2 bases and J lost 4 bases. The CDR3 DNA follows: TGTGCCAGCAGCTTATCAGGGACAGGGGTGTACGAGCAGTACTTC. It translates to CASSLSGTGVYEQYF.

The V gene is TRBV5-1, the J gene TRBJ1-1; 8 bases agree with TRBD1. The CDR3 runs to 14 residues. The germline V gene encodes CDR1 SGHRS and CDR2 YFSETQ. V was pared by 4 bases and J by 2 bases, with 4 bases of the junction left unmatched. CDR3 loop: CASSAGTGNTEAFF. The CDR3 bases are TGCGCCAGCAGCGCCGGGACAGGCAACACTGAAGCTTTCTTT.

This clonotype has more than one count but fewer than ten. The chain joins TRBV9 to TRBJ1-1, with D uncertain. The germline V gene encodes CDR1 SGDLS and CDR2 YYNGEE. This CDR3 has 15 residues. V was shortened by 4 bases and J by 2 bases, with 15 bases between the two germline ends. This CDR3 is CASSPAVGRNTEAFF. CDR3 nucleotides: TGTGCCAGCAGCCCTGCGGTGGGTAGAAACACTGAAGCTTTCTTT.

The rearrangement links TRBV29-1 to TRBJ2-2; perhaps TRBD2 as D (5 bases). V was trimmed by 0 bases and J by 6 bases, leaving 11 bases between them. This CDR3 comprises 14 residues. CDR1 SQVTM and CDR2 ANQGSEA come from the germline V gene. This chain's CDR3 is CSVEDRGYPGELFF. In DNA, the CDR3 is TGCAGCGTTGAAGATCGGGGTTACCCCGGGGAGCTGTTTTTT.

The V gene is TRBV19, the J gene TRBJ2-6, with D possibly being TRBD1 or TRBD2 (5 bases each). CDR1 and CDR2 (germline): LNHDA, SQIVND (reference sequence). V lost 4 bases, J lost 0 bases, and 16 bases lay in between. This CDR3 contains 18 residues. In DNA, the CDR3 is TGTGCCAGTAGTAGGGACCCCCCGGCCCTCTCTGGGGCCAACGTCCTGACTTTC. It encodes CASSRDPPALSGANVLTF.

CDR3 sequence (DNA): TGTGCCAGTAGAACGGGACTAGCGGGAGTTACAGATACGCAGTATTTT. Its protein product is CASRTGLAGVTDTQYF. This rearrangement joins TRBV19 to TRBJ2-3; 14 bases map to TRBD2. The germline V gene encodes CDR1 LNHDA and CDR2 SQIVND (reference sequence). V gave up 6 bases and J gave up 3 bases; unmatched junction bases: 5. The CDR3 is made up of 16 amino acids.

V and J are TRBV19 and TRBJ2-2, with D unclear. The CDR3 is 15 amino acids. V was trimmed by 3 bases and J by 3 bases, leaving 11 bases between them. The V gene's germline CDR1 is LNHDA and CDR2 SQIVND (reference sequence). The chain's CDR3 is CASSIVGSHTGELFF. CDR3 nucleotides: TGTGCCAGTAGTATTGTAGGGTCGCACACCGGGGAGCTGTTTTTT.

V gene TRBV12-3 or TRBV12-4 combines with J gene TRBJ2-7, with D possibly being TRBD1 (6 bases). V lost 4 bases and J 4 bases, leaving 14 bases between the germline ends. The CDR3 consists of 14 residues. The CDR3 sequence: CASSSKRRGYEQYF. The CDR3 DNA reads TGTGCCAGCAGTTCCAAGAGAAGGGGGTACGAGCAGTACTTC.